Each of the 23 T cell receptor beta chains below was sequenced from the same sample in a study of radiotherapy plus CTLA-4 blockade in lung cancer. Sequenced by immunoSEQ multiplex PCR; TCRdb stores in-frame clones only, minus some. The sample consists of about 70,000 clones, less than 85% of them appearing once. Sequenced here: peripheral blood, sampled from a patient treated with radiotherapy plus ipilimumab. These receptors all stem from a human donor with non-small cell lung cancer whose response to radiotherapy plus ipilimumab could not be evaluated. Some clones in this sample may be carry-over from other donors' samples.

This chain links TRBV10-3 with TRBJ2-2, with a tentative D call TRBD2 (6 bases). V lost 8 bases and J 6 bases, leaving 13 bases between the germline ends. This CDR3 has 13 amino acids. Germline assignment: CDR1 ENHRY and CDR2 SYGVKD. CDR3 DNA sequence: TGTGCCATCGGGACTCCTAGGGCCGGGGAGCTGTTTTTT. Residues: CAIGTPRAGELFF.

The rearrangement uses TRBV4-2 and TRBJ2-3, with 7 bases aligning to TRBD2. This CDR3 spans 15 amino acids. Germline V CDR1 and CDR2: LGHNA, YNFKEQ. With V trimmed by 7 bases and J by 1 base, 8 bases remained unmatched. The CDR3 is CASTYSAGGTDTQYF. The DNA of the CDR3 is TGTGCCAGCACCTATTCGGCGGGGGGCACAGATACGCAGTATTTT.

This sequence joins TRBV19 and TRBJ2-2; D gene uncertain. The CDR3 runs to 10 residues. The germline V gene encodes CDR1 LNHDA and CDR2 SQIVND (reference sequence). V lost 9 bases and J lost 8, with 7 bases in between. The DNA of the CDR3 is TGTGCCAGCTTCCGGGGGGAGCTGTTTTTT. Protein product: CASFRGELFF.

On this clone: The germline gene is not matched at one end of the junction; a read error may be the cause. Written as DNA, the CDR3 is TGTGCCAGCAGCCAAGAGGCGGGCCAGGTTAATTCACCCCTCCACTTT. This encodes CASSQEAGQVNSPLHF. The chain joins TRBV4-1 to TRBJ1-6; D remains unclear. CDR1 is MGHRA and CDR2 is YSYEKL in the germline V gene. The CDR3 is made up of 16 amino acids.

The rearrangement links TRBV19 to TRBJ1-6; D not resolved. CDR1 is LNHDA, CDR2 SQIVND, per germline (reference sequence). The CDR3 length is 18 residues. The ends were cut back, 1 base at V and 8 bases at J, with 21 bases in the middle. The CDR3 nucleotides read TGTGCCAGTAGTATAGGGAGCCTAGGGAGTACCTTGGATTCACCCCTCCACTTT. This codes for CASSIGSLGSTLDSPLHF.

The chain employs TRBV28 and TRBJ1-1; D is ambiguous. Germline-derived CDR1 and CDR2 are MDHEN and SYDVKM. The CDR3 is 13 amino acids. The V gene lost 3 bases and the J gene lost 0 bases, with 5 bases spanning the gap. CDR3 in amino acids: CASSFGMNTEAFF. Here the CDR3 DNA reads TGTGCCAGCAGTTTCGGGATGAACACTGAAGCTTTCTTT. Together with reference TRBV28 and TRBJ1-1, the CDR3 gives the full variable domain: DVKVTQSSRYLVKRTGEKVFLECVQDMDHENMFWYRQDPGLGLRLIYFSYDVKMKEKGDIPEGYSVSREKKERFSLILESASTNQTSMYLCASSFGMNTEAFFGQGTRLTVV.

The chain links TRBV6-1 to TRBJ1-2; weak D call: TRBD1 (5 bases). In germline, CDR1 is MNHNS, CDR2 SASEGT. V gave up 7 bases and J gave up 4 bases, with 19 bases separating them. The CDR3 contains 15 residues. CDR3 protein: CASTDTGLIIYGYTF. In DNA form, the CDR3 reads TGTGCCAGCACGGACACCGGCCTTATTATCTATGGCTACACCTTC.

This chain connects TRBV2 to TRBJ1-5, with 8 bases fitting TRBD1. Trimming removed 5 bases from V and 2 bases from J; junction bases left unmatched: 5. Germline V lookup: CDR1 SNHLY, CDR2 FYNNEI. The CDR3 runs 15 residues. The CDR3 region has the DNA TGTGCCAGCAGTCGAGAGACAGGGGGCAATCAGCCCCAGCATTTT. Translating gives CASSRETGGNQPQHF.

This sequence joins TRBV28 and TRBJ1-2; TRBD1 matches at 7 bases. Losses at the gene ends were 2 bases for V and 4 bases for J; bases not matched to a gene: 7. The CDR3 has 15 residues. Germline-derived CDR1 and CDR2 are MDHEN and SYDVKM. In DNA form, the CDR3 reads TGTGCCAGCAGTTTAGAGGGGGCGATGGGCTATGGCTACACCTTC. It is translated as CASSLEGAMGYGYTF.

J is TRBJ2-1 and V is TRBV5-4, with D perhaps TRBD1 (6 bases). The V and J ends lost 0 bases and 7 bases respectively, with 8 bases between them. The CDR3 runs 13 residues. The germline V gene has CDR1 SGHNT and CDR2 YYREEE (reference sequence). CDR3 sequence (DNA): TGTGCCAGCAGCTTGGGGGGGCGAAATGAGCAGTTCTTC. This encodes CASSLGGRNEQFF. Supplemented by reference TRBV5-4 and TRBJ2-1, the full variable domain reads ETGVTQSPTHLIKTRGQQVTLRCSSQSGHNTVSWYQQALGQGPQFIFQYYREEENGRGNFPPRFSGLQFPNYSSELNVNALELDDSALYLCASSLGGRNEQFFGPGTRLTVL.

The chain is built from TRBV6-6 and TRBJ1-2, with unresolved D. CDR1 and CDR2 from the germline V gene are MNHNY and SVGAGI (reference sequence). The CDR3 has 13 amino acids. V gave up 6 bases and J gave up 4 bases, with 12 bases separating them. The CDR3 bases are TGTGCCAGCAGCCCAGAGGGCAGCTATGGCTACACCTTC. This gives the protein CASSPEGSYGYTF.

This clone was counted between two and nine times. CDR3 bases: TGTGCCAGCAGCCCGGAGCGCAATCAGCCCCAGCATTTT. This sequence encodes CASSPERNQPQHF. The chain employs TRBV7-2 and TRBJ1-5; D not certain. Trimming pared 5 bases from V and 2 bases from J, leaving 7 bases between. This CDR3 has 13 amino acids. Germline V gives CDR1 SGHTA, CDR2 FQGNSA.

The CDR3 nucleotides read TGTGCCAGCTGTACTAGCGGCACAGATACGCAGTATTTT. Its translation: CASCTSGTDTQYF. This rearrangement joins TRBV28 to TRBJ2-3; 7 bases line up with TRBD2. Germline V gene lookup returns CDR1 MDHEN and CDR2 SYDVKM. This CDR3 spans 13 amino acids. Germline trimming cut 8 bases from V and 1 base from J; bases unmatched to any gene: 3.

As regards this clone: Within the sample, other DNA sequences also encode this same CDR3. The V gene is TRBV7-2, the J gene TRBJ1-2; tentatively, D is TRBD1 (5 bases). Germline CDR1 SGHTA, CDR2 FQGNSA. V was pared by 3 bases and J by 4 bases, with 9 bases between. The CDR3 sequence is 13 residues long. The CDR3 nucleotides are TGTGCCAGCAGCTTCCAGGGTGCCTATGGCTACACCTTC. Translating gives CASSFQGAYGYTF.

The rearrangement joins TRBV2 to TRBJ2-5; tentatively, D is TRBD1 (5 bases). The tail of the sequence fits TRBJ2-7 better, so the J call may be wrong. Germline V CDR1 and CDR2: SNHLY, FYNNEI. The CDR3 is made up of 11 amino acids. The CDR3 DNA reads as TGTGCCAGCTCGACAGTCTACGAGCAGTACTTC. Residues: CASSTVYEQYF.

This clone occurred a few times. The genes are TRBV7-2 and TRBJ2-7; weak D call: TRBD1 (5 bases). The CDR3 spans 13 residues. The germline CDR1 and CDR2 sequences are SGHTA and FQGNSA. V was clipped by 3 bases and J by 0 bases, with 6 bases between them. CDR3 bases: TGTGCCAGCAGCTTCCAGGGCTCCTACGAGCAGTACTTC. Amino acids: CASSFQGSYEQYF.

V is TRBV10-3 and J is TRBJ1-2, with D unclear. Trimming shortened V by 0 bases and J by 5 bases, and 13 bases separated the two germline ends. The CDR3 consists of 15 residues. Looked up from germline, CDR1 is ENHRY and CDR2 is SYGVKD. CDR3 amino acids: CAISESSPSFYGYTF. CDR3 coding DNA: TGTGCCATCAGTGAGTCGAGCCCCTCCTTTTATGGCTACACCTTC.

This clone was seen only a few times. V gene TRBV28 combines with J gene TRBJ1-3; unclear D gene. CDR1 and CDR2 (germline): MDHEN, SYDVKM. Trimming pared 5 bases from V and 4 bases from J, leaving 12 bases between. The CDR3 covers 14 residues. The CDR3 bases are TGTGCCAGCAGTCCCCCCGTTCGGGGAAACACCATATATTTT. Translation gives CASSPPVRGNTIYF. The full variable domain, with the rest looked up from reference TRBV28 and TRBJ1-3, is DVKVTQSSRYLVKRTGEKVFLECVQDMDHENMFWYRQDPGLGLRLIYFSYDVKMKEKGDIPEGYSVSREKKERFSLILESASTNQTSMYLCASSPPVRGNTIYFGEGSWLTVV.

CDR3 sequence: CASSSTGGAWLNYGYTF. The CDR3 nucleotides are TGCGCCAGCAGCTCTACAGGGGGCGCATGGTTAAACTATGGCTACACCTTC. The chain employs TRBV5-1 and TRBJ1-2; TRBD1 agrees at 9 bases. CDR3 length: 17 amino acids. Trimming cost V 3 bases and J 2 bases; bases outside gene matches: 11. Germline V CDR1 and CDR2: SGHRS, YFSETQ.

The rearrangement uses TRBV5-1 and TRBJ1-3; D gene unclear. Germline CDR1 is SGHRS and CDR2 is YFSETQ. V lost 3 bases and J 3 bases, leaving 13 bases between the germline ends. CDR3 length: 15 amino acids. CDR3 amino acids: CASSSNAPGGNTIYF. Here the CDR3 DNA reads TGCGCCAGCAGCTCCAACGCGCCCGGTGGAAACACCATATATTTT.

The V gene is TRBV19, the J gene TRBJ2-5; 13 bases align to TRBD2. Germline-derived CDR1 and CDR2 are LNHDA and SQIVND (reference sequence). The J segment lost 0 bases and the V segment lost 7 bases, leaving 8 bases of the junction unmatched. The CDR3 consists of 17 residues. The CDR3 spells CASTPRTSGRNQETQYF. CDR3 in DNA: TGTGCCAGTACCCCTCGGACTAGCGGGAGAAACCAAGAGACCCAGTACTTC.

This sequence joins TRBV9 and TRBJ2-1, with 11 bases fitting TRBD2. The V gene's germline CDR1 is SGDLS and CDR2 YYNGEE. The CDR3 loop spans 15 amino acids. J lost 3 bases, V lost 3 bases, and 2 bases had no gene match. For the CDR3, the DNA is TGTGCCAGCAGCGCCGGGACTAGCGGCTACAATGAGCAGTTCTTC. Translated: CASSAGTSGYNEQFF. Complete variable domain (other parts from reference TRBV9 and TRBJ2-1): DSGVTQTPKHLITATGQRVTLRCSPRSGDLSVYWYQQSLDQGLQFLIQYYNGEERAKGNILERFSAQQFPDLHSELNLSSLELGDSALYFCASSAGTSGYNEQFFGPGTRLTVL.

The chain carries TRBV9 and TRBJ2-5; TRBD1 is a possible D gene (5 bases). The CDR3 is 14 amino acids. V gave up 0 bases and J gave up 5 bases, with 11 bases separating them. Germline V gene data show CDR1 as SGDLS and CDR2 as YYNGEE. The CDR3 loop reads CASSVGWGGETQYF. In nucleotides, the CDR3 is TGTGCCAGCAGCGTAGGTTGGGGCGGCGAGACCCAGTACTTC. The full variable domain, completed using reference TRBV9 and TRBJ2-5, is DSGVTQTPKHLITATGQRVTLRCSPRSGDLSVYWYQQSLDQGLQFLIQYYNGEERAKGNILERFSAQQFPDLHSELNLSSLELGDSALYFCASSVGWGGETQYFGPGTRLLVL.